The 5 T cell receptor beta chains below all came from one sample that was sequenced in a study of vaccination and CD4 T cells after COVID-19 (dated by TCRdb to between 2021 and 2023). The antigens these receptors bind are not known. What this sample's treatment or condition label stands for: roughly nine-day PBMC culture with coronavirus spike peptide pools or control peptides (ViraFEST assay). Receptors were amplified or captured by PCR. Sequencer: Illumina iSeq 100. DNA from cultured CD4+ T cells was subjected to TCR sequencing with the Oncomine TCR Beta short-read assay at the Johns Hopkins FTIC core. TCRdb reanalyzed the raw reads on its own, using fastp at Q25 for trimming and MiXCR for clone calling, and kept in-frame beta chains. When rows share a CDR3 protein, they turn into one entry using the most common DNA and genes. The sample yields about 3,300 distinct CDR3 sequences; approximately 80% were counted once. Together, the top ten hold about 20% of the sample.

Source material: CD4+ T cells from blood, cultured in vitro. These receptors all stem from a human donor who had recovered from COVID-19.

The chain recombines TRBV20-1 with TRBJ2-3, with 8 bases fitting TRBD2. This CDR3 spans 18 amino acids. Trimming removed 2 bases from V and 6 bases from J; junction bases left unmatched: 19. Germline assignment: CDR1 DFQATT and CDR2 SNEGSKA (reference sequence). The CDR3 DNA reads as TGCAGTGCTAGACGTCACCCCGGGACTAGGGAGCCTGGGGATACGCAGTATTTT. Amino acids: CSARRHPGTREPGDTQYF.

The gene calls are TRBV19 and TRBJ1-1, with TRBD1 matching over 7 bases. Germline lookup yields CDR1 LNHDA and CDR2 SQIVND (reference sequence). Trimming cost V 8 bases and J 3 bases; bases outside gene matches: 18. This CDR3 has 17 amino acids. The CDR3 here is CASGEGATGRWDTEAFF. CDR3 DNA sequence: TGTGCCAGTGGGGAGGGGGCAACTGGGAGGTGGGACACTGAAGCTTTCTTT.

In DNA, the CDR3 is TGTGCCAGCAGTTATGGAGGTCAGCCCCAGCATTTT. Its translation is CASSYGGQPQHF. The V gene is TRBV6-2 or TRBV6-3, the J gene TRBJ1-5; D unresolved. This CDR3 region has 12 residues. The V end was cut by 3 bases, the J end by 6 bases, with 6 bases between. Germline V gene data show CDR1 as MNHEY and CDR2 as SVGEGT.

V is TRBV12-3 or TRBV12-4 and J is TRBJ1-5; a weak D match, TRBD1 (5 bases). The V and J ends lost 5 bases and 5 bases respectively, with 13 bases between them. The CDR3 is 14 amino acids. The CDR3 loop reads CASSVTGRHQPQHF. The CDR3 nucleotides read TGTGCCAGCAGTGTTACAGGTCGCCATCAGCCCCAGCATTTT.

The rearrangement links TRBV10-3 to TRBJ1-5; D ambiguous. The CDR3 contains 14 residues. Germline CDR1 ENHRY, CDR2 SYGVKD. V was cut by 4 bases and J by 6 bases, with 13 bases left in between. CDR3 nucleotides: TGTGCCATCAGTGTGGTGCTCTCTAGTCAGCCCCAGCATTTT. As protein: CAISVVLSSQPQHF.